The subject of this entry is one T cell receptor (beta chain). Other DNA sequences from this sample encode an identical CDR3 as well. Trimming took off 1 base at V and 5 bases at J, with 5 bases between the two ends. Looked up from germline, CDR1 is KGHSH and CDR2 is LQKENI. CDR3 length equals 12 residues. Investigators divided CD4+ cells into CD45RA+ naive and CD45RA-negative memory subsets. TCRdb keeps only in-frame clones here, not all; method: immunoSEQ multiplex PCR. Of about 1.5 million clones in the sample, around 98% are singletons; the top ten hold about 0.42%. The sample comes from a study of shared clonotypes between healthy human individuals.

Material: naive CD4+ T cells sorted from blood. Subset noted: CD45RA+ positively selected. This clonotype was obtained from a young man in good health. This rearrangement joins TRBV18 to TRBJ2-5; D may be TRBD2 (5 bases). The chain's CDR3 is CASSPLAETQYF. CDR3 sequence (DNA): TGTGCCAGCTCACCACTAGCGGAGACCCAGTACTTC.